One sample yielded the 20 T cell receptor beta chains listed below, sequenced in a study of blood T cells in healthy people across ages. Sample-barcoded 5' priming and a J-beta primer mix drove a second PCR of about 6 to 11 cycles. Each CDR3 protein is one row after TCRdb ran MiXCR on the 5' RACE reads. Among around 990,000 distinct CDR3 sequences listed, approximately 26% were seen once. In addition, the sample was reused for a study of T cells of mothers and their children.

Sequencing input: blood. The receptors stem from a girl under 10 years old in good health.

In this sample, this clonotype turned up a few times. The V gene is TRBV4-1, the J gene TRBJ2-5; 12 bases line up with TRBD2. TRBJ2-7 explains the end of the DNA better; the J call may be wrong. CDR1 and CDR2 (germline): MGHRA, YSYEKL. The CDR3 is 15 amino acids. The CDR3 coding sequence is TGCGCCAGCAGCGCTGGACTAGCGGGGACCTACGAGCAGTACTTC. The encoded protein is CASSAGLAGTYEQYF.

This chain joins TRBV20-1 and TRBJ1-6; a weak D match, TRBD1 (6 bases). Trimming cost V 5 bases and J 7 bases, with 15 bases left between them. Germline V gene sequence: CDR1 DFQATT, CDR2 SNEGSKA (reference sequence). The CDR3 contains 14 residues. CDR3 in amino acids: CSAASRDTNSPLHF. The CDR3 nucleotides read TGCAGTGCTGCTTCCCGGGACACGAATTCACCCCTCCACTTT.

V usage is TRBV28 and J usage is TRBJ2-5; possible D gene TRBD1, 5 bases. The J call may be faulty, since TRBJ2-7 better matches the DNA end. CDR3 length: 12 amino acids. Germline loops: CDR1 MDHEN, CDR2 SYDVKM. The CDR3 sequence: CASRGVEDEQYF. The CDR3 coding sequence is TGTGCCAGCAGAGGGGTAGAGGACGAGCAGTACTTC.

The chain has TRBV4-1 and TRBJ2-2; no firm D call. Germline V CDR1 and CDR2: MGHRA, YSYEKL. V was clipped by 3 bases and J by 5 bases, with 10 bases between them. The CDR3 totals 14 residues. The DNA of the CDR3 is TGCGCCAGCAGCCACACCGGGTCAACCGGGGAGCTGTTTTTT. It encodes CASSHTGSTGELFF.

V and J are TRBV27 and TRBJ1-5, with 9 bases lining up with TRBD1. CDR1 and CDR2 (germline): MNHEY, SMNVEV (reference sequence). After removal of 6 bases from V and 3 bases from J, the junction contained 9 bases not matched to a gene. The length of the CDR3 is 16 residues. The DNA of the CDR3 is TGTGCCAGCAGCACGGGGACAGGGCTGAACAATCAGCCCCAGCATTTT. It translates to CASSTGTGLNNQPQHF.

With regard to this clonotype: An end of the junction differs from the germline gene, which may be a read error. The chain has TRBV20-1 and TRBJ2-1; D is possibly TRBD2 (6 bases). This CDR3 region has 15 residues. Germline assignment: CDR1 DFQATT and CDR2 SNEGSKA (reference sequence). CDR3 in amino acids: CSARDLLAPYNEQSF. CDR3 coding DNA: TGCAGTGCCAGAGATCTACTAGCACCGTACAATGAGCAGTCCTTC.

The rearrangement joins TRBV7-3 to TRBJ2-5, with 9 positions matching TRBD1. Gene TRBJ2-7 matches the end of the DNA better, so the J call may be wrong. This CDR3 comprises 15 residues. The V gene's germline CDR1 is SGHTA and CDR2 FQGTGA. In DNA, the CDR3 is TGTGCCAGCAGCTTAAGCTCACAGGGGGCGTACGAGCAGTACTTC. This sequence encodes CASSLSSQGAYEQYF.

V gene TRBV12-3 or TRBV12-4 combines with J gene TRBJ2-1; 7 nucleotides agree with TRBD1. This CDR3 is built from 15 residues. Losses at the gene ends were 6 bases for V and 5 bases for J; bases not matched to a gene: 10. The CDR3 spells CASRRTGDIHNEQFF. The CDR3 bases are TGTGCCAGCAGACGAACAGGGGATATCCACAATGAGCAGTTCTTC.

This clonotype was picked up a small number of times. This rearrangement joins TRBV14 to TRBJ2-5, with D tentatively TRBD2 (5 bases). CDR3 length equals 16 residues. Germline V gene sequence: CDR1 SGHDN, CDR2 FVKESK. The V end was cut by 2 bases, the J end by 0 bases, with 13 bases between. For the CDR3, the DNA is TGTGCCAGCAGCCAAATAAGCCTCGGGGACCAAGAGACCCAGTACTTC. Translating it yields CASSQISLGDQETQYF.

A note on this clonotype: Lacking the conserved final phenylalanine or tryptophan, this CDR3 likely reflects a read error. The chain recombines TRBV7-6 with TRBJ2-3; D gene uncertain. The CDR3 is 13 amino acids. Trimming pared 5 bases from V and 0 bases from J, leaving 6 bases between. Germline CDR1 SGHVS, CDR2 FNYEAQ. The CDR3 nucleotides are TGTGCCAGCAGCCCACCGAGCACAGATACGCAGTATGTT. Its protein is CASSPPSTDTQYV.

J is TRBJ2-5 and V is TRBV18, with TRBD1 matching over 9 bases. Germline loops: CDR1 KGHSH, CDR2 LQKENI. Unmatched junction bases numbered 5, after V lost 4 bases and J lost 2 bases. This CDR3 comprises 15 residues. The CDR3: CASSRETGGQETQYF. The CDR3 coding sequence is TGTGCCAGCTCACGGGAGACAGGGGGACAAGAGACCCAGTACTTC.

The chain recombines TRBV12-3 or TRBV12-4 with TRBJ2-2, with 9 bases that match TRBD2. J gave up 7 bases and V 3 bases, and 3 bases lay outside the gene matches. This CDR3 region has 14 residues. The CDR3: CASSLTSGVGELFF. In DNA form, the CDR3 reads TGTGCCAGCAGTTTGACTAGCGGAGTCGGGGAGCTGTTTTTT.

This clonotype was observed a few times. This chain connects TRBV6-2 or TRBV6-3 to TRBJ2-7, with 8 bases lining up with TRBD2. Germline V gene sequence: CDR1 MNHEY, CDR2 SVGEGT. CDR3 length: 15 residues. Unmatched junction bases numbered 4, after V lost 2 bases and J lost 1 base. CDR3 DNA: TGTGCCAGCAGTTACGGGCAGCGGGAGTCCTACGAGCAGTACTTC. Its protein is CASSYGQRESYEQYF.

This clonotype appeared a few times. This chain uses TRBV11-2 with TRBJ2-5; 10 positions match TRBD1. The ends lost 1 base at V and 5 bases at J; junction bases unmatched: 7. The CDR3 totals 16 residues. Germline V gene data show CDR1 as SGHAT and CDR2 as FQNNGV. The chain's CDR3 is CASSLAGTGARETQYF. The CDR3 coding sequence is TGTGCCAGCAGCTTAGCCGGGACAGGGGCGAGGGAGACCCAGTACTTC.

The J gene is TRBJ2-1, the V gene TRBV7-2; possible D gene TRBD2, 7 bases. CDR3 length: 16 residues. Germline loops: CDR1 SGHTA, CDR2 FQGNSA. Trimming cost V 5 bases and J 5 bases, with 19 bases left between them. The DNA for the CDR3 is TGTGCCAGCAGCCAGAGGGGGGGGGGAAAACACAATGAGCAGTTCTTC. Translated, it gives CASSQRGGGKHNEQFF.

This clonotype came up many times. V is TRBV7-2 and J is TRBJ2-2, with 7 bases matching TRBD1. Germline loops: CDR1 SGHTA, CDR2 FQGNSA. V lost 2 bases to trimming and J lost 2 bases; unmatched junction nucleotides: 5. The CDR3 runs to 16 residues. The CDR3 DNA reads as TGTGCCAGCAGCTTAAGGGGGCCACTCAACACCGGGGAGCTGTTTTTT. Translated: CASSLRGPLNTGELFF.

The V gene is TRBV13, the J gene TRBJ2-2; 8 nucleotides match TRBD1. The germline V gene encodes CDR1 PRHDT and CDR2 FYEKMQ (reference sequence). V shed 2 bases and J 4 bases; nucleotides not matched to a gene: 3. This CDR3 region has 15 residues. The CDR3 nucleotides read TGTGCCAGCAGCTTACAGGGGGCAGTCACCGGGGAGCTGTTTTTT. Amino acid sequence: CASSLQGAVTGELFF. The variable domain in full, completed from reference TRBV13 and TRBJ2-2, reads AAGVIQSPRHLIKEKRETATLKCYPIPRHDTVYWYQQGPGQDPQFLISFYEKMQSDKGSIPDRFSAQQFSDYHSELNMSSLELGDSALYFCASSLQGAVTGELFFGEGSRLTVL.

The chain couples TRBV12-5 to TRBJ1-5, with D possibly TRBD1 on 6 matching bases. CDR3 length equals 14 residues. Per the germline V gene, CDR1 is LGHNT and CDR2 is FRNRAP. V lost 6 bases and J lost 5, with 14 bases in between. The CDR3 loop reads CASGRTPGDQPQHF. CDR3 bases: TGTGCTAGTGGCCGAACTCCAGGGGATCAGCCCCAGCATTTT.

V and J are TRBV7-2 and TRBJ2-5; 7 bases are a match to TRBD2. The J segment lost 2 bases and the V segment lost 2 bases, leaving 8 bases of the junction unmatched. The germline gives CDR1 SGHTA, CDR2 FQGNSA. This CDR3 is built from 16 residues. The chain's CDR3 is CASSLYGGGLQETQYF. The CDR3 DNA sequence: TGTGCCAGCAGCTTATACGGGGGAGGGCTACAAGAGACCCAGTACTTC. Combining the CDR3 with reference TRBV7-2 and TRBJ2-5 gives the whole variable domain GAGVSQSPSNKVTEKGKDVELRCDPISGHTALYWYRQSLGQGLEFLIYFQGNSAPDKSGLPSDRFSAERTGGSVSTLTIQRTQQEDSAVYLCASSLYGGGLQETQYFGPGTRLLVL.

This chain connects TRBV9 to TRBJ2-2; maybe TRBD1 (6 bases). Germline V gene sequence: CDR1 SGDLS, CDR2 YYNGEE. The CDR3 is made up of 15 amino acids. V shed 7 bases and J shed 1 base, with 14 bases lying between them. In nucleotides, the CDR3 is TGTGCCAGCGACCCGGGACACATGAACACCGGGGAGCTGTTTTTT. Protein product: CASDPGHMNTGELFF.